The clone carrying this TCR beta chain has a handful of counts. Its specificity is unknown. This table comes from immunoSEQ multiplex PCR, and its TCRdb copy is limited to in-frame clones, with some not included. The data hold 70,000 to 90,000 clones, with about 84% observed a single time. The source of the sample is a study of T cell responses to AZD1222 COVID-19 vaccine. About the study: Second-dose intervals near 4 or 12 weeks were combined. Findings of the study overall: The number of AZD1222 recipients seropositive at baseline was only five or six. Per reports, nearly half of all spike-specific TCRs target regions that are unmutated in variants. Vaccine-associated CD4 TCRs ranged over spike, dominating at 160-218 and 743-854.

There are 16 residues in the CDR3. Between the trimmed V and J ends, which lost 2 bases and 4 bases, there was a span of 15 bases. Per germline, CDR1 SNHLY and CDR2 FYNNEI. The sample was peripheral blood, taken on day 0 of AZD1222 vaccination. The genes are TRBV2 and TRBJ1-5; D is unresolved. The origin of this receptor is an adult in good health. CDR3 region: CASSETVPPRNQPQHF. CDR3 coding DNA: TGTGCCAGCAGTGAAACAGTCCCTCCCCGGAATCAGCCCCAGCATTTT. The full variable domain, rest sourced from reference TRBV2 and TRBJ1-5, is EPEVTQTPSHQVTQMGQEVILRCVPISNHLYFYWYRQILGQKVEFLVSFYNNEISEKSEIFDDQFSVERPDGSNFTLKIRSTKLEDSAMYFCASSETVPPRNQPQHFGDGTRLSIL.